Shown below are 5 T cell receptor beta chains from a single sample sequenced in a study of T cells after yellow fever vaccination. TCRdb re-analysed the 5' RACE reads in MiXCR, keeping a single row per CDR3 protein. The table lists 300,000 or so distinct CDR3 sequences, around 8.1% of them singletons. Source: PBMCs, taken approximately 47 days after the first yellow fever vaccination. The receptors originated from a man aged 18 to 29 who received the YFV17D yellow fever vaccine.

This clonotype was counted between two and nine times. V and J are TRBV2 and TRBJ1-1, with D uncertain. Germline CDR1 reads SNHLY; CDR2 reads FYNNEI. The CDR3 has 12 amino acids. V lost 4 bases and J lost 11, with 14 bases in between. CDR3 sequence: CASSGLPGGAFF. DNA for the CDR3: TGTGCCAGCAGTGGCTTGCCGGGTGGCGCTTTCTTT.

This chain links TRBV6-1 with TRBJ2-3, with a weak D call TRBD2 (6 bases). The germline V gene has CDR1 MNHNS and CDR2 SASEGT. Trimming stripped 6 bases from V and 6 bases from J, with 16 bases between. The CDR3 length is 14 residues. The CDR3 DNA sequence: TGTGCCAGCAGCCAGGGACTGACGTGGGATACGCAGTATTTT. This sequence encodes CASSQGLTWDTQYF.

The CDR3 DNA reads as TGTGCCAGCAGGAGGACTTCCCCCTCCTACGAGCAGTACTTC. Encoded protein: CASRRTSPSYEQYF. J is TRBJ2-7 and V is TRBV2, with D possibly being TRBD2 (5 bases). The germline V gene has CDR1 SNHLY and CDR2 FYNNEI. This CDR3 is built from 14 residues. V was clipped by 6 bases and J by 0 bases, with 12 bases between them.

At least ten counts were recorded for this clonotype. The chain uses TRBV5-4 and TRBJ2-2; weak D call: TRBD1 (6 bases). Trimming left V 4 bases short and J 7 bases short, with 11 bases between. This CDR3 has 13 amino acids. Germline V lookup: CDR1 SGHNT, CDR2 YYREEE (reference sequence). The CDR3 loop reads CASSTNRVGELFF. CDR3 nucleotides: TGTGCCAGCAGCACGAACAGGGTCGGGGAGCTGTTTTTT.

This clonotype was counted between two and nine times. The J gene is TRBJ1-4, the V gene TRBV5-4, with D possibly matching TRBD1 (6 bases). The germline gives CDR1 SGHNT, CDR2 YYREEE (reference sequence). The CDR3 is 17 residues long. Trimming cost V 2 bases and J 7 bases, with 21 bases left between them. The CDR3 protein is CASSFGPGAPVGEKLFF. CDR3 DNA sequence: TGTGCCAGCAGCTTCGGCCCAGGGGCCCCGGTGGGTGAAAAACTGTTTTTT. The entire variable domain, with the rest obtained from reference TRBV5-4 and TRBJ1-4, is as follows: ETGVTQSPTHLIKTRGQQVTLRCSSQSGHNTVSWYQQALGQGPQFIFQYYREEENGRGNFPPRFSGLQFPNYSSELNVNALELDDSALYLCASSFGPGAPVGEKLFFGSGTQLSVL.